This entry lists 27 T cell receptor beta chains sequenced from one sample in a study of T cell responses to AZD1222 COVID-19 vaccine. TCRdb keeps only in-frame clones here, not all; method: immunoSEQ multiplex PCR. The sample includes 140,000 or so clones, about 90% of them seen just once. Sequenced material: peripheral blood, taken 28 days after the second dose of the MenACWY control vaccine. All receptors derive from an adult who received the MenACWY meningococcal vaccine as a control.

V and J are TRBV28 and TRBJ1-5; the D is unclear. V lost 8 bases and J lost 0, with 8 bases in between. The germline V gene encodes CDR1 MDHEN and CDR2 SYDVKM. The CDR3 length is 13 residues. The CDR3 DNA sequence: TGTGCCAGCGGCCTGTATAGCAATCAGCCCCAGCATTTT. It specifies CASGLYSNQPQHF.

The chain couples TRBV9 to TRBJ1-4; 7 bases agree with TRBD1. CDR3 size: 18 residues. V dropped 3 bases and J dropped 4; count of bases not matched to a gene: 15. Germline loops: CDR1 SGDLS, CDR2 YYNGEE. CDR3 bases: TGTGCCAGCAGCGACCGGGACAGTAACCAAGATAATAATGAAAAACTGTTTTTT. Protein product: CASSDRDSNQDNNEKLFF.

The chain recombines TRBV30 with TRBJ2-3; TRBD1 is a possible D gene (5 bases). This CDR3 has 14 residues. Germline V gene lookup returns CDR1 GTSNPN and CDR2 SVGIG (reference sequence). V was cut by 4 bases and J by 2 bases, with 13 bases left in between. The CDR3: CAWIGDRYTDTQYF. The DNA of the CDR3 is TGTGCCTGGATTGGAGACAGATACACAGATACGCAGTATTTT.

The J gene is TRBJ1-5, the V gene TRBV6-5; tentatively, D is TRBD1 (5 bases). The germline V and J ends were trimmed by 4 bases and 1 base, with 8 bases remaining between them. CDR3 length equals 14 residues. CDR1 is MNHEY and CDR2 is SVGAGI in the germline V gene. This CDR3 reads CASSSQVSNQPQHF. CDR3 DNA sequence: TGTGCCAGCAGTTCACAGGTCAGCAATCAGCCCCAGCATTTT.

The genes are TRBV19 and TRBJ2-1; 10 nucleotides align to TRBD2. The germline V gene encodes CDR1 LNHDA and CDR2 SQIVND (reference sequence). The CDR3 sequence is 15 residues long. Germline trimming cut 10 bases from V and 9 bases from J; bases unmatched to any gene: 15. CDR3 bases: TGTGCCACCAAGGACTCTAGCGGGAGACTTAGTGAGCAGTTCTTC. Protein sequence: CATKDSSGRLSEQFF.

The chain's CDR3 is CASSPRPGFGQPQHF. In DNA form, the CDR3 reads TGTGCCAGCAGCCCGAGGCCGGGGTTCGGTCAGCCCCAGCATTTT. This chain links TRBV7-8 with TRBJ1-5, with unresolved D. Trimming cost V 5 bases and J 6 bases, with 17 bases left between them. Germline V gene data show CDR1 as SGHVS and CDR2 as FQNEAQ. The CDR3 is made up of 15 amino acids.

This chain links TRBV28 with TRBJ2-7; 7 nucleotides agree with TRBD1. This CDR3 region has 15 residues. J gave up 7 bases and V 2 bases, and 11 bases lay outside the gene matches. The germline V gene encodes CDR1 MDHEN and CDR2 SYDVKM. CDR3 sequence: CASSLPQIRRGEQYF. The CDR3 region has the DNA TGTGCCAGCAGTTTACCCCAGATCCGCAGGGGGGAGCAGTACTTC.

This chain uses TRBV6-5 with TRBJ2-7, with 8 bases identical to TRBD1. The germline CDR1 and CDR2 sequences are MNHEY and SVGAGI. The CDR3 is 15 amino acids. The junction had 11 bases not matched to a gene; V was cut back by 6 bases and J by 4 bases. Written as DNA, the CDR3 is TGTGCCAGCAGGGGGGGACAGGTTATCTCTTACGAGCAGTACTTC. It codes for CASRGGQVISYEQYF.

This clone has more than one count but fewer than ten. The chain uses TRBV19 and TRBJ2-1, with D tentatively TRBD2 (6 bases). V gave up 0 bases and J gave up 4 bases, with 13 bases separating them. Germline CDR1 and CDR2: LNHDA and SQIVND (reference sequence). The CDR3 is made up of 16 amino acids. The DNA for the CDR3 is TGTGCCAGTAGTATAGAGGCGGGGTACCCTTACAATGAGCAGTTCTTC. Translated, it gives CASSIEAGYPYNEQFF.

The chain uses TRBV6-5 and TRBJ1-1; 7 nucleotides agree with TRBD1. Germline loops: CDR1 MNHEY, CDR2 SVGAGI. CDR3 size: 15 residues. V trimming: 6 bases; J trimming: 1 base; junction bases outside the gene matches: 8. Written as DNA, the CDR3 is TGTGCCAGCAGGGTTACGACAGGGTCGAACACTGAAGCTTTCTTT. Its protein product is CASRVTTGSNTEAFF.

The V call is TRBV18, the J call TRBJ1-1; D is ambiguous. CDR3 length: 12 residues. The V end lost 4 bases, the J end lost 11 bases, and 14 bases lay between the germline ends. CDR1 KGHSH and CDR2 LQKENI come from the germline V gene. The CDR3 sequence is CASSLEDPRAFF. CDR3 DNA: TGTGCCAGCTCACTGGAGGACCCGCGTGCTTTCTTT.

The chain joins TRBV29-1 to TRBJ1-1; the match to TRBD1 covers 9 bases. CDR3 size: 16 residues. Germline-derived CDR1 and CDR2 are SQVTM and ANQGSEA. V lost 5 bases to trimming and J lost 6 bases; unmatched junction nucleotides: 16. CDR3 in amino acids: CSVPNLQGAESSEAFF. The DNA for the CDR3 is TGCAGCGTTCCGAATTTACAGGGGGCTGAGTCTTCTGAAGCTTTCTTT. Combining the CDR3 with reference TRBV29-1 and TRBJ1-1 gives the whole variable domain SAVISQKPSRDICQRGTSLTIQCQVDSQVTMMFWYRQQPGQSLTLIATANQGSEATYESGFVIDKFPISRPNLTFSTLTVSNMSPEDSSIYLCSVPNLQGAESSEAFFGQGTRLTVV.

The chain combines TRBV9 with TRBJ2-1, with D perhaps assigned TRBD1 or TRBD2 (5 bases each). Germline lookup yields CDR1 SGDLS and CDR2 YYNGEE. V was clipped by 0 bases and J by 4 bases, with 8 bases between them. CDR3 length: 14 amino acids. The CDR3 DNA reads as TGTGCCAGCAGCGTAGGGGACCTTTACAATGAGCAGTTCTTC. Translated, it gives CASSVGDLYNEQFF.

This sequence joins TRBV19 and TRBJ1-2, with D maybe TRBD1 (5 bases). Germline V gives CDR1 LNHDA, CDR2 SQIVND (reference sequence). The CDR3 totals 14 residues. V was clipped by 6 bases and J by 9 bases, with 20 bases between them. The CDR3 DNA reads TGTGCCAGTAGGGAAGGATGGGGGTTCGTGCGCTACACCTTC. Translation gives CASREGWGFVRYTF.

The chain recombines TRBV7-6 with TRBJ1-1; 10 bases agree with TRBD1. The CDR3 runs to 13 residues. Germline V gene lookup returns CDR1 SGHVS and CDR2 FNYEAQ. V lost 3 bases to trimming and J lost 9 bases; unmatched junction nucleotides: 4. The CDR3: CASSFDDRGQAFF. The CDR3 DNA follows: TGTGCCAGCAGCTTTGATGACAGGGGGCAAGCTTTCTTT.

The rearrangement uses TRBV3-1 (or the pseudogene TRBV3-2) and TRBJ2-6; the match to TRBD1 covers 8 bases. Germline trimming cut 4 bases from V and 11 bases from J; bases unmatched to any gene: 7. This CDR3 comprises 14 residues. CDR1 and CDR2 from the germline V gene are LGHDT and YNNKEL (reference sequence). CDR3 residues: CASSLRTGMHVLTF. For the CDR3, the DNA is TGTGCCAGCAGCCTCCGGACAGGGATGCACGTCCTGACTTTC.

CDR3 sequence reads: CAWNRGQRTGELFF. In DNA, the CDR3 is TGTGCCTGGAACAGGGGGCAAAGGACCGGGGAGCTGTTTTTT. The rearrangement links TRBV30 to TRBJ2-2, with 9 positions matching TRBD1. In germline, CDR1 is GTSNPN, CDR2 SVGIG (reference sequence). Trimming removed 4 bases from V and 5 bases from J; junction bases left unmatched: 5. This CDR3 spans 14 amino acids.

The V and J genes are TRBV18 and TRBJ2-7; D gene uncertain. Trimming left V 2 bases short and J 0 bases short, with 8 bases between. This CDR3 region has 14 residues. Looked up from germline, CDR1 is KGHSH and CDR2 is LQKENI. The CDR3 is CASSPAKTSYEQYF. CDR3 in DNA: TGTGCCAGCTCACCAGCAAAAACCTCCTACGAGCAGTACTTC.

The rearrangement joins TRBV10-2 to TRBJ1-1; possible D gene TRBD1, 5 bases. Germline lookup yields CDR1 WSHSY and CDR2 SAAADI. The CDR3 totals 13 residues. The V and J ends lost 6 bases and 1 base respectively, with 9 bases between them. Here the CDR3 reads CASRQTGNTEAFF. The CDR3 bases are TGCGCCAGCAGACAAACAGGGAACACTGAAGCTTTCTTT.

V and J are TRBV29-1 and TRBJ2-2, with D tentatively TRBD1 (5 bases). V lost 5 bases and J 1 base, leaving 17 bases between the germline ends. CDR3 length: 16 amino acids. CDR1 is SQVTM, CDR2 ANQGSEA, per germline. The CDR3 protein is CSVLLTFGQNTGELFF. In DNA form, the CDR3 reads TGCAGCGTTTTATTAACTTTCGGACAGAACACCGGGGAGCTGTTTTTT.

The CDR3: CASSIPSRASSNEQFF. The CDR3 DNA is TGTGCCAGTAGTATACCCTCCAGGGCCTCCTCGAATGAGCAGTTCTTC. This chain joins TRBV19 and TRBJ2-1; D possibly corresponds to TRBD1 (5 bases). Trimming stripped 2 bases from V and 7 bases from J, with 18 bases between. The CDR3 totals 16 residues. Germline lookup yields CDR1 LNHDA and CDR2 SQIVND (reference sequence).

V and J are TRBV6-5 and TRBJ2-2; D is possibly TRBD2 (5 bases). Between the trimmed V and J ends, which lost 3 bases and 8 bases, there was a span of 10 bases. The CDR3 contains 13 residues. CDR1 and CDR2 (germline): MNHEY, SVGAGI. The CDR3 DNA reads TGTGCCAGCAGTTATGGAAGGGAGGGGGAGCTGTTTTTT. Its protein is CASSYGREGELFF.

The CDR3 protein is CASSSPWGVSYEQYF. CDR3 sequence (DNA): TGTGCCAGCAGCTCTCCGTGGGGGGTCTCCTACGAGCAGTACTTC. This chain connects TRBV3-1 (or the pseudogene TRBV3-2) to TRBJ2-7, with D perhaps matching TRBD2 (6 bases). Trimming cost V 5 bases and J 0 bases, with 14 bases left between them. The CDR3 spans 15 residues. CDR1 is LGHDT, CDR2 YNNKEL, per germline (reference sequence).

The chain uses TRBV19 and TRBJ1-6; D is unresolved. The CDR3 covers 15 residues. V was cut by 2 bases and J by 5 bases, with 10 bases left in between. Germline CDR1 and CDR2: LNHDA and SQIVND (reference sequence). Here the CDR3 DNA reads TGTGCCAGTAGTATACGTGGGAATCATAATTCACCCCTCCACTTT. Translation gives CASSIRGNHNSPLHF.

This chain joins TRBV6-4 and TRBJ1-5; unclear D gene. Germline V gene sequence: CDR1 MRHNA, CDR2 SNTAGT. The germline V and J ends were trimmed by 2 bases and 0 bases, with 14 bases remaining between them. This CDR3 has 17 residues. CDR3: CASSDPFDGYSNQPQHF. The CDR3 nucleotides are TGTGCCAGCAGTGACCCTTTCGACGGCTATAGCAATCAGCCCCAGCATTTT.

This chain links TRBV28 with TRBJ1-3; TRBD1 matches at 12 bases. Trimming cost V 7 bases and J 4 bases; bases outside gene matches: 8. The CDR3 is 16 residues long. In germline, CDR1 is MDHEN, CDR2 SYDVKM. CDR3 nucleotides: TGTGCCAGCATCCCGGGGACAGGGGGCGTAGGAAACACCATATATTTT. Its protein product is CASIPGTGGVGNTIYF.

This chain links TRBV5-1 with TRBJ1-1, with 10 positions matching TRBD1. This CDR3 is built from 15 residues. Germline CDR1 is SGHRS and CDR2 is YFSETQ. Trimming removed 2 bases from V and 2 bases from J; junction bases left unmatched: 3. The CDR3 sequence is CASSLGTGANTEAFF. As DNA, the CDR3 is TGCGCCAGCAGCTTAGGGACAGGGGCTAACACTGAAGCTTTCTTT. The complete variable domain, with remaining parts taken from reference TRBV5-1 and TRBJ1-1, reads KAGVTQTPRYLIKTRGQQVTLSCSPISGHRSVSWYQQTPGQGLQFLFEYFSETQRNKGNFPGRFSGRQFSNSRSEMNVSTLELGDSALYLCASSLGTGANTEAFFGQGTRLTVV.